This T cell receptor beta chain emerged from a study of T-cell memory formation after mild COVID-19. CDR1 is SGHAT and CDR2 is FQNNGV in the germline V gene. Losses at the gene ends were 5 bases for V and 4 bases for J; bases not matched to a gene: 5. The CDR3 has 14 residues. Comments on this clonotype: Its target is unknown.

Study-level points and caveats: Shrinking CD4+ clones resided mostly in CM and EM, and CD8+ ones in EMRA.

TCRdb processed the 5' RACE reads anew with MiXCR; each CDR3 protein has one entry. The sample records under 300,000 distinct CDR3 sequences, roughly 15% being singletons. Material: PBMCs or a T cell subset sorted from them (not recorded which). The clonotype was recovered from a man in his late teens or twenties who had mild COVID-19 (a few samples of this study predate the infection). Cell type and time point are not known. The V and J genes are TRBV11-2 and TRBJ1-2; 9 bases map to TRBD1. CDR3 loop: CASSQDRGGYGYTF. DNA of the CDR3: TGTGCCAGCAGCCAAGACAGGGGGGGCTATGGCTACACCTTC. The full variable domain, rest sourced from reference TRBV11-2 and TRBJ1-2, is EAGVAQSPRYKIIEKRQSVAFWCNPISGHATLYWYQQILGQGPKLLIQFQNNGVVDDSQLPKDRFSAERLKGVDSTLKIQPAKLEDSAVYLCASSQDRGGYGYTFGSGTRLTVV.